A single sample gave rise to the 10 T cell receptor beta chains below, sequenced in a study of metastatic and nonmetastatic thyroid tumors. Through MiXCR, TCRdb re-clonotyped the PCR reads. The repertoire holds about 39,000 clones, with about 19% as singletons. No patient had received any treatment before thyroid surgery. Sample: tumor tissue. These receptors all come from a female donor with papillary thyroid cancer or a benign thyroid nodule (not recorded which). Some clones in this sample may be carry-over from other donors' samples.

In this sample, this clone turned up many times. This chain uses TRBV28 with TRBJ1-6; D not resolved. V lost 1 base and J 7 bases, leaving 11 bases between the germline ends. CDR1 and CDR2 from the germline V gene are MDHEN and SYDVKM. The CDR3 has 15 residues. The CDR3 region is CASSLFPQVNSPLHF. The DNA for the CDR3 is TGTGCCAGCAGTTTATTCCCCCAAGTAAATTCACCCCTCCACTTT.

This clone is a singleton in its sample. The V call is TRBV2, the J call TRBJ2-5; 7 nucleotides match TRBD1. From germline, CDR1 is SNHLY and CDR2 FYNNEI. After removal of 3 bases from V and 2 bases from J, the junction contained 9 bases not matched to a gene. CDR3 length: 16 residues. DNA of the CDR3: TGTGCCAGCAGTGACGGGCCCAGGGGGTGGCAAGAGACCCAGTACTTC. Amino acids: CASSDGPRGWQETQYF.

This clone is medium-sized (0.01 to 0.1%). V usage is TRBV6-1 and J usage is TRBJ1-6, with D perhaps TRBD1 (5 bases). Germline V CDR1 and CDR2: MNHNS, SASEGT. The CDR3 consists of 14 residues. V gave up 4 bases and J gave up 4 bases, with 8 bases separating them. CDR3 in DNA: TGTGCCAGCAGTGGCGGGACTTATAATTCACCCCTCCACTTT. Protein sequence: CASSGGTYNSPLHF.

CDR3 in amino acids: CASSLGQGEQAFF. CDR3 nucleotides: TGTGCCAGCAGCTTAGGGCAGGGGGAGCAAGCTTTCTTT. The chain recombines TRBV11-2 with TRBJ1-1, with TRBD1 identical over 7 bases. V lost 1 base and J lost 9; bases outside the gene matches: 5. The germline V gene encodes CDR1 SGHAT and CDR2 FQNNGV. This CDR3 is built from 13 residues.

This clone was observed at least ten times. The chain has TRBV5-1 and TRBJ2-5, with a tentative D call TRBD1 (5 bases). The length of the CDR3 is 15 residues. V gave up 4 bases and J gave up 5 bases, with 18 bases separating them. The V gene's germline CDR1 is SGHRS and CDR2 YFSETQ. The CDR3 nucleotides read TGCGCCAGCAGCGGGTTAGCAGGAGCAGGGGAGACCCAGTACTTC. It translates to CASSGLAGAGETQYF.

Ten or more counts support this clone. The CDR3 sequence: CATSGRIGETQYF. CDR3 nucleotides: TGTGCCACCAGTGGGAGGATCGGAGAGACCCAGTACTTC. The rearrangement links TRBV24-1 to TRBJ2-5, with TRBD2 as a possible D gene (5 bases). CDR1 is KGHDR and CDR2 is SFDVKD in the germline V gene. Deletions cut 5 bases from V and 4 bases from J, with 10 bases between. The length of the CDR3 is 13 residues.

This clone was observed at least ten times. V and J are TRBV12-3 or TRBV12-4 and TRBJ2-5; D remains unclear. Trimming cost V 1 base and J 3 bases, with 9 bases left between them. This CDR3 contains 14 residues. The CDR3 reads CASSLEWHEETQYF. In DNA form, the CDR3 reads TGTGCCAGCAGTTTAGAATGGCACGAAGAGACCCAGTACTTC.

This clone was found a few times. This likely comes from a read error, as the CDR3 has no conserved phenylalanine or tryptophan at its end. It is unclear where the CDR3 begins or ends on the DNA, so no DNA is shown, and the CDR3 is as TCRdb lists it. The genes are TRBV6-2 or TRBV6-3 and TRBJ1-5; the table's TRBD1 call for D was not verified on the DNA. Germline V CDR1 and CDR2: MNHEY, SVGEGT. Both ends counted, the CDR3 spans 8 residues. The chain's CDR3 is CASRDVGR.

This clone was seen more than once but under ten times. The rearrangement links TRBV4-2 to TRBJ2-1; 8 bases agree with TRBD2. The CDR3 contains 16 residues. The germline gives CDR1 LGHNA, CDR2 YNFKEQ. V was pared by 4 bases and J by 7 bases, with 12 bases of the junction left unmatched. CDR3 in amino acids: CASSPGGNVGRNEQFF. The CDR3 DNA sequence: TGTGCCAGCAGCCCGGGGGGGAATGTAGGTAGGAATGAGCAGTTCTTC.

This clone was seen ten or more times. This may be a read error: a much more frequent sequence differs by one nucleotide. V and J are TRBV19 and TRBJ2-2, with 7 bases aligning to TRBD2. The CDR3 has 15 amino acids. Germline loops: CDR1 LNHDA, CDR2 SQIVND (reference sequence). CDR3 nucleotides: TGTGCCAGTAGGCCCGGGGGGATGAACACCGGGGGGCTGTTTTTT. Translated, it gives CASRPGGMNTGGLFF.